This TCR beta chain was sequenced in a study of T cells in localized non-small cell lung cancer (TCRdb year 2020). In the study overall: The study analyzed T cell repertoires of 200 to 250 early-stage NSCLC patients, comparing tumors and uninvolved tumor-adjacent lungs. A mean age of approximately 66 years was recorded for the NSCLC patients, of whom under 150 were male and more than 85 were female. The cohort was made up of a few hundred treatment-naive NSCLC patients whose localized lung tumors had been resected.

At diagnosis, peripheral blood, uninvolved tumor-adjacent lung and tumor were collected and stored as a combination of fresh-frozen and FFPE material. Worth noting for this clone: Its antigen is currently not known. Qualities for individual bases were not recorded, and no much larger clone is one base off.

TCR beta CDR3 regions were sequenced from DNA using the immunoSEQ Assay. Per the original workflow: T cell density was computed as TCR beta template counts normalized to usable DNA estimated by amplifying housekeeping genes. Richness was estimated using the preseqR package, with extrapolation to 400,000 templates for PBMC samples and to 120,000 templates for tissue samples. Clonality was defined by subtracting Pielou's evenness from one. Tissue-enriched TCRs were identified through differential abundance testing performed on productive amino-acid clonotypes, with a minimum total count of 5 and an alpha of 0.1. The Jaccard Index and the Morisita Overlap Index were used to measure how much the repertoires overlapped between compartments. GLIPH grouped TCR beta CDR3s together with public tetramer-defined viral CDR3s, and a viral motif had to include at least three viral sequences and also show V-gene enrichment. TCRdb holds this immuneACCESS table with in-frame rearrangements only. Some clones are missing; in checked studies, unresolved V genes explain under half, and the rest has no known cause. V and J calls and clone size are given by that table; D and trimming were obtained from the DNA. The sample contains about 3,000 clones, approximately 17% of them found a single time. The ten largest account for around 12% of the sample.

Beyond this particular receptor, the publication reports: A median of about 55 of the top 100 tumor clones were detected in paired uninvolved adjacent lung, and 25 to 35 of these tumor clones were also found among the top 100 clones of the paired uninvolved adjacent lung. Multi-region tumor sequencing was not performed, so intratumor heterogeneity could not be excluded. Higher T cell density in blood was associated with longer overall survival, whereas higher clonality in adjacent lung was associated with shorter survival. Uninvolved tumor-adjacent lung showed the highest T cell clonality, higher than tumor, which suggests more focused antigenic responses in the uninvolved tumor-adjacent lung. Since the design was exploratory, TCR variables were selected using unadjusted p-values with no false-discovery rate correction.

The TCR comes from a man between 35 and 75 years old with stage I lung adenocarcinoma. The sample consisted of lung tumor tissue, taken before any cancer treatment.

The CDR3 has the sequence CASSFGTASSGANVLTF. In nucleotides, the sequence is TGTGCCAGCAGCTTCGGGACAGCATCCTCTGGGGCCAACGTCCTGACTTTC. In this chain, TRBV11-3 is recombined with TRBJ2-6, with 7 central nucleotides matching TRBD1. After removal of 3 bases from V and 0 bases from J, the junction retains 5 bases not matched to a gene. The CDR3 holds 17 amino acids from the cysteine to the phenylalanine. The sequence is cut down to CDR3 DNA, 51 bases in frame from base 1. The germline V gene encodes CDR1 SGHNT and CDR2 YENEEA. Outside the CDR3, residues come from the reference TRBV11-3 and TRBJ2-6 proteins, so the full variable domain is: EAGVVQSPRYKIIEKKQPVAFWCNPISGHNTLYWYLQNLGQGPELLIRYENEEAVDDSQLPKDRFSAERLKGVDSTLKIQPAELGDSAVYLCASSFGTASSGANVLTFGAGSRLTVL.